This T cell receptor (beta chain) was documented in a study of T cells after yellow fever vaccination. V gave up 4 bases and J gave up 1 base, with 8 bases separating them. Per the germline V gene, CDR1 is MGHDK and CDR2 is SYGVNS. The CDR3 covers 13 residues. A universal primer site and UMIs were added as TCR cDNA was made by 5'RACE template switching. Each CDR3 protein gets one entry after TCRdb re-called the 5' RACE reads with MiXCR. The sample yields roughly 310,000 distinct CDR3 sequences, around 4% seen once. At least ten counts were recorded for this clonotype. The specimen was PBMCs, collected on the day of the yellow fever booster vaccination. V usage is TRBV25-1 and J usage is TRBJ2-7; unclear D gene. This TCR derives from a man between 18 and 29 years old who received the YFV17D yellow fever vaccine. CDR3 coding DNA: TGTGCCAGCAGTGGCTCCCTGTCCTACGAGCAGTACTTC. Amino acid sequence: CASSGSLSYEQYF.